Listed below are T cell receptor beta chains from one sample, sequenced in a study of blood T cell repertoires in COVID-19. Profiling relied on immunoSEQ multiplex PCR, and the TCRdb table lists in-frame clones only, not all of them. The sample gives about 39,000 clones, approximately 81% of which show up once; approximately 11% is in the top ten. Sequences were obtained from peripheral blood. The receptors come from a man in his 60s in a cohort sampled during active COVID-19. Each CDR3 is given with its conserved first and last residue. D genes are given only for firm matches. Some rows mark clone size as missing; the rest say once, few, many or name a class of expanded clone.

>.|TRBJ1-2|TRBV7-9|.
TGTGCCAGCAGCCCCCTTCGGACGGGAGGCTACACCTTC
CASSPLRTGGYTF
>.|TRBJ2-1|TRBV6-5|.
TGTGCCAGCAGTTACACAGGGACGGGGAATGAGCAGTTCTTC
CASSYTGTGNEQFF
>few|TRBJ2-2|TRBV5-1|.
TGCGCCAGCACCCTAGGGGTACCCAACACCGGGGAGCTGTTTTTT
CASTLGVPNTGELFF
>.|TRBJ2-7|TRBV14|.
TGTGCCAGCAGCCCTCGGGTCGCAACCTACGAGCAGTACTTC
CASSPRVATYEQYF
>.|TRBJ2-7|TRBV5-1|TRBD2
TGCGCCAGCAGCTCCTCCGGGTTAGCGGGGTACGAGCAGTACTTC
CASSSSGLAGYEQYF
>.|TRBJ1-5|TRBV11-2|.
TGTGCCAGCAGCCCCGACAGATATCAGCCCCAGCATTTT
CASSPDRYQPQHF
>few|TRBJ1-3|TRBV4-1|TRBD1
TGCGCCAGCAGCACCCAGACAGGGGCCGGAAACACCATATATTTT
CASSTQTGAGNTIYF
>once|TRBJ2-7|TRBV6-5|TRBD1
TGTGCCAGCAGTCCCCGGGACAGCCTCTACGAGCAGTACTTC
CASSPRDSLYEQYF
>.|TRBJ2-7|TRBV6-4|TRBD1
TGTGCCAGCAGGCCGGGACAGGGGTCCTACGAGCAGTACTTC
CASRPGQGSYEQYF
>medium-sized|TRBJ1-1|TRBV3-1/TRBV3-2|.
TGTGCCAGCAGCCAGGGGCAGGGGATACCGTATACTGAAGCTTTCTTT
CASSQGQGIPYTEAFF
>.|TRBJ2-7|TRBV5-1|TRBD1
TGCGCCAGCAGCTTCTCCGGGACAGCCTACGAGCAGTACTTC
CASSFSGTAYEQYF
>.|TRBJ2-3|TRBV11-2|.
TGTGCCAGCAGCCCCCTTCGCACAGATACGCAGTATTTT
CASSPLRTDTQYF
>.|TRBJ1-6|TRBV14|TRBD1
TGTGCCAGCAGCCTCGGACAGGGGGTTCTTTCACCCCTCCACTTT
CASSLGQGVLSPLHF
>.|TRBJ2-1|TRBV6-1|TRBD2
TGTGCCAGCAGTGAAATGCACGGGGGGGGAATGGAGCAGTTCTTC
CASSEMHGGGMEQFF
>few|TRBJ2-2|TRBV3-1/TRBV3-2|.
TGTGCCAGCAGCCCTTTTACGGACTCTTACACCGGGGAGCTGTTTTTT
CASSPFTDSYTGELFF
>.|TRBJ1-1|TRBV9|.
TGTGCCAGCAGCGTAACAGGTATGAACACTGAAGCTTTCTTT
CASSVTGMNTEAFF
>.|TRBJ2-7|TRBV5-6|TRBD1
TGTGCCAGCAGCTATACAGGGGTCGACGAGCAGTACTTC
CASSYTGVDEQYF
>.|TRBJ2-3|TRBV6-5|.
TGTGCCAGCTTAACTGATTACACAGATACGCAGTATTTT
CASLTDYTDTQYF
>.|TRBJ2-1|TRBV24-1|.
TGTGCCACCAGTGATGACGGGACAACGAGCTCCTACAATGAGCAGTTCTTC
CATSDDGTTSSYNEQFF
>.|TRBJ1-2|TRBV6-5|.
TGTGCCAGCAGACAGGGATATCATGGCTACACCTTC
CASRQGYHGYTF
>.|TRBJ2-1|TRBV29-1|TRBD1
TGCAGCGTTGGGGACAGGGGCGGTGAGCAGTTCTTC
CSVGDRGGEQFF
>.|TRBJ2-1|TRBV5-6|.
TGTGCCAGCAGCTTGGTGCGGGGTAGTAATGAGCAGTTCTTC
CASSLVRGSNEQFF
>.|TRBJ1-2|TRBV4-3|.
TGCGCCAGCAGCCAAGATGGCGGCGACTATGGCTACACCTTC
CASSQDGGDYGYTF
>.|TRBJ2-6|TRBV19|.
TGTGCCAGCCAACTGAGAAGCAGGGGCACTGGGGCCAACGTCCTGACTTTC
CASQLRSRGTGANVLTF
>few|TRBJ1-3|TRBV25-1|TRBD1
TGTGCCAGCAGTGAATCTGACAGGGTAGAAAACACCATATATTTT
CASSESDRVENTIYF